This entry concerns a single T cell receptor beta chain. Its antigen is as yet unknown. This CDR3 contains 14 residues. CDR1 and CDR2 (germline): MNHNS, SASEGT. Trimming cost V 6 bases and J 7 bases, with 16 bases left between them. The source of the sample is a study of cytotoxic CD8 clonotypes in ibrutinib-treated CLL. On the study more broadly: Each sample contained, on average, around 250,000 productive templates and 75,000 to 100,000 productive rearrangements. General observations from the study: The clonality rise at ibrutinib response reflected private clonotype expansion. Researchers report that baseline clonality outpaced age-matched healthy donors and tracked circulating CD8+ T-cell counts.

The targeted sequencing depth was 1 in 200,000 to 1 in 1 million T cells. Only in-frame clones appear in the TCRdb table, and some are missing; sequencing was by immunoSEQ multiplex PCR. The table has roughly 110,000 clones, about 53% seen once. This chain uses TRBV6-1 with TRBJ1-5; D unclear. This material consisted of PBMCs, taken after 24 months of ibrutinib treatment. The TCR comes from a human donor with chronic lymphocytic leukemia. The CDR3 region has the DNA TGTGCCAGCAGCTACTATTCAGGAACACAGCCCCAGCATTTT. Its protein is CASSYYSGTQPQHF.